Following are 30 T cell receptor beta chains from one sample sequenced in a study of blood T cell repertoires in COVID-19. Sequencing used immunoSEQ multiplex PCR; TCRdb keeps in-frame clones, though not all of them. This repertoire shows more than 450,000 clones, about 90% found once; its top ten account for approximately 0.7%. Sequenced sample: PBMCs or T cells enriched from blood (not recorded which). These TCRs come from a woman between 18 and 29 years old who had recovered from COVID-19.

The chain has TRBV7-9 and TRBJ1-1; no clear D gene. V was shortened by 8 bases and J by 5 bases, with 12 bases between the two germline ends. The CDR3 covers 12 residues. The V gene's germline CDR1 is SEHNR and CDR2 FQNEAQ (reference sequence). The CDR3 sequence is CASVLLLTEAFF. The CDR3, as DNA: TGTGCCAGCGTCCTACTATTGACTGAAGCTTTCTTT.

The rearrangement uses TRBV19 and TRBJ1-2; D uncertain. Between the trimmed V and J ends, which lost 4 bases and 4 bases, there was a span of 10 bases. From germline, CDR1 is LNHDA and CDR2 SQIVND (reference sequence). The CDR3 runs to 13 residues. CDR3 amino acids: CASSKSQVYGYTF. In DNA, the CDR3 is TGTGCCAGTAGTAAGAGCCAGGTCTATGGCTACACCTTC. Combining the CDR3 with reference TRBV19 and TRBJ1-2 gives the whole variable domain DGGITQSPKYLFRKEGQNVTLSCEQNLNHDAMYWYRQDPGQGLRLIYYSQIVNDFQKGDIAEGYSVSREKKESFPLTVTSAQKNPTAFYLCASSKSQVYGYTFGSGTRLTVV.

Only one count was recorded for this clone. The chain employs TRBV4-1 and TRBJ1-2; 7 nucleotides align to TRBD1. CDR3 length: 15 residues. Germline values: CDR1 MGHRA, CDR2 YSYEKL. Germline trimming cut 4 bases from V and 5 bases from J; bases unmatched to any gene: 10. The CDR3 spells CASSRPTGVRYGYTF. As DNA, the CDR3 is TGCGCCAGCAGCCGACCAACAGGGGTGAGATATGGCTACACCTTC.

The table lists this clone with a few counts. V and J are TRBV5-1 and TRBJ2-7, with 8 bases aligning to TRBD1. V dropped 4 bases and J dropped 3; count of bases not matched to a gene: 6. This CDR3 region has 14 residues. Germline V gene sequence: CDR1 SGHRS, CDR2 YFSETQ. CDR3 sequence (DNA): TGCGCCAGCAGCCTCGGGACAGGTCTCTACGAGCAGTACTTC. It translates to CASSLGTGLYEQYF.

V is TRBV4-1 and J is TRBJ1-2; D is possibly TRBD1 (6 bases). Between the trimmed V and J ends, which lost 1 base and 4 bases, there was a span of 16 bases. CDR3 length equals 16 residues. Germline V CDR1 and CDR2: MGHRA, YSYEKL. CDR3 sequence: CASSQGEGGRGYGYTF. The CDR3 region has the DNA TGCGCCAGCAGCCAAGGGGAGGGGGGCAGGGGCTATGGCTACACCTTC.

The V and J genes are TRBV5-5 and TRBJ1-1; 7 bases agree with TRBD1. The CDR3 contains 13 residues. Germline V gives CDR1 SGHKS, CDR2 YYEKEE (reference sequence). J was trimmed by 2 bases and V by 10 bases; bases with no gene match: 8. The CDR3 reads CAAHGTVNTEAFF. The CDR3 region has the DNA TGTGCCGCCCACGGGACAGTTAACACTGAAGCTTTCTTT.

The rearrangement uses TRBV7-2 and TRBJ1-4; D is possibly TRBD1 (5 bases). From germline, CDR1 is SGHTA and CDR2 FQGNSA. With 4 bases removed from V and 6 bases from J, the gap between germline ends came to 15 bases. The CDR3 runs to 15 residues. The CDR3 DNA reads TGTGCCAGCAGCTACATGAACGGACAAGATGAAAAACTGTTTTTT. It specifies CASSYMNGQDEKLFF.

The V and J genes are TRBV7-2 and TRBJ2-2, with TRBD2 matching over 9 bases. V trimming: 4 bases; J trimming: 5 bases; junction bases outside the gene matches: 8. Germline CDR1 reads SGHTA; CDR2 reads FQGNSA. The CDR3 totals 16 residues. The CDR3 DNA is TGTGCCAGCAGCTCAATAGCGGGGGAGGGAACCGGGGAGCTGTTTTTT. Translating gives CASSSIAGEGTGELFF.

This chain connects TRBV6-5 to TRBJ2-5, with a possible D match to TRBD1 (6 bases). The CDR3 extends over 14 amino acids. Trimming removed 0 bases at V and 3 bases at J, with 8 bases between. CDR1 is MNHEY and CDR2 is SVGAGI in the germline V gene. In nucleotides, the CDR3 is TGTGCCAGCAGTTACTCGGCAGGGGAAGAGACCCAGTACTTC. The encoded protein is CASSYSAGEETQYF.

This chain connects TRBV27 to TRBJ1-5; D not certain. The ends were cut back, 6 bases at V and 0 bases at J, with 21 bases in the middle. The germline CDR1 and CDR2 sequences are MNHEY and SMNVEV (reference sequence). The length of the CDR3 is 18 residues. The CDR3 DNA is TGTGCCAGCAGACTACGTGCGGAGGACCCAATTAGCAATCAGCCCCAGCATTTT. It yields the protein CASRLRAEDPISNQPQHF.

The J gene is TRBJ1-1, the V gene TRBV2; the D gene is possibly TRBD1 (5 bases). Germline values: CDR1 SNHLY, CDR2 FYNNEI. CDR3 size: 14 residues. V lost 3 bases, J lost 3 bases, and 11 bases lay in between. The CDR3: CASSEEGSDTEAFF. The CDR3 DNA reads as TGTGCCAGCAGTGAGGAGGGGAGTGACACTGAAGCTTTCTTT.

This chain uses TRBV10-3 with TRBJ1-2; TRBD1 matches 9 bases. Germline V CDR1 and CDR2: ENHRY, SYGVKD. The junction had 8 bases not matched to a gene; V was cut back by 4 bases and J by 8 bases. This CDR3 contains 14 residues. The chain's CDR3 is CAISGDRDLGGYTF. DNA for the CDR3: TGTGCCATCAGTGGGGACAGGGATCTAGGAGGCTACACCTTC.

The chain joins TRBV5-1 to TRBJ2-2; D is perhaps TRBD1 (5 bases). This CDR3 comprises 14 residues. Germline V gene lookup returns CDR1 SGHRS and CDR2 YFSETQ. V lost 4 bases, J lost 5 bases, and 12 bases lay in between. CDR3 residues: CASSGASVTGELFF. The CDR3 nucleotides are TGCGCCAGCAGCGGGGCGAGCGTGACCGGGGAGCTGTTTTTT.

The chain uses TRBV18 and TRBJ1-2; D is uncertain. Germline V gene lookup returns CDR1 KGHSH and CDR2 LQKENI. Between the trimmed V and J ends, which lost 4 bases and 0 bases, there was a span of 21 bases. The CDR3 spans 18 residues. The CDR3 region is CASSQSRHALGTNYGYTF. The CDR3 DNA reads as TGTGCCAGCTCACAGTCTCGACATGCCCTCGGGACTAACTATGGCTACACCTTC.

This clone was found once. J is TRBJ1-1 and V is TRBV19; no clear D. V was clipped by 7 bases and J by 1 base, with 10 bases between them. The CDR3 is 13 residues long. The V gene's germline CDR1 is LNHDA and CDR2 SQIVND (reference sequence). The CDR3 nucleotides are TGTGCCAGTATGTACAGCCGGAACACTGAAGCTTTCTTT. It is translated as CASMYSRNTEAFF.

The DNA of the CDR3 is TGTGCCAGTAGTCGAGCGACTAGCCGAGAGACCCAGTACTTC. Its protein is CASSRATSRETQYF. The chain carries TRBV19 and TRBJ2-5; 7 bases map to TRBD2. The J segment lost 4 bases and the V segment lost 5 bases, leaving 7 bases of the junction unmatched. The germline V gene encodes CDR1 LNHDA and CDR2 SQIVND (reference sequence). This CDR3 spans 14 amino acids.

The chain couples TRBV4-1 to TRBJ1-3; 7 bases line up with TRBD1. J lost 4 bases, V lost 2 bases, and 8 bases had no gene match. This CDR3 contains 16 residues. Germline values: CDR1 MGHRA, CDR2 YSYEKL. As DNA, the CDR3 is TGCGCCAGCAGCCAACCCGTAGGGGGCAGGGGAAACACCATATATTTT. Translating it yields CASSQPVGGRGNTIYF.

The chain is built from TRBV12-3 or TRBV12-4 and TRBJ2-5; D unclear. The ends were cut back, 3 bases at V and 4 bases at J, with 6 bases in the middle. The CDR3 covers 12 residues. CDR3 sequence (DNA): TGTGCCAGCAGTTTTTCAGGAGAGACCCAGTACTTC. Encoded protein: CASSFSGETQYF.

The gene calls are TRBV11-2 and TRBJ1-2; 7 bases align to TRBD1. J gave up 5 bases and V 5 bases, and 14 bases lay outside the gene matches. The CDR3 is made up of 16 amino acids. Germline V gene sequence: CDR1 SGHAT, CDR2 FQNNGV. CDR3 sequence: CASSPINRQGGYGYTF. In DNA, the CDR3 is TGTGCCAGCAGCCCTATAAACAGACAGGGCGGGTATGGCTACACCTTC.

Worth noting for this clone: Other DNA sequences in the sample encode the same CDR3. The CDR3 here is CASSPGQGNQPQHF. For the CDR3, the DNA is TGTGCCAGCTCGCCAGGACAGGGCAATCAGCCCCAGCATTTT. V usage is TRBV18 and J usage is TRBJ1-5, with TRBD1 matching over 7 bases. This CDR3 has 14 residues. Germline V gene sequence: CDR1 KGHSH, CDR2 LQKENI. Trimming took 6 bases from V and 2 from J; bases not matched to a gene: 4.

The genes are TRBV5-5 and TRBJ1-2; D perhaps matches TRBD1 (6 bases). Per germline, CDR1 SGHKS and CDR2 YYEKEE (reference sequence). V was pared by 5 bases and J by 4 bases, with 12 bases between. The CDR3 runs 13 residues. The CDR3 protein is CASSLGQLYGYTF. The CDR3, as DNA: TGTGCCAGCAGTTTAGGACAGCTCTATGGCTACACCTTC.

CDR3 sequence (DNA): TGTGCCAGCCGTCGGACGGGAGGCTACACCTTC. Translation: CASRRTGGYTF. The rearrangement links TRBV2 to TRBJ1-2; D uncertain. The CDR3 has 11 amino acids. The germline V gene encodes CDR1 SNHLY and CDR2 FYNNEI. Trimming stripped 8 bases from V and 8 bases from J, with 12 bases between.

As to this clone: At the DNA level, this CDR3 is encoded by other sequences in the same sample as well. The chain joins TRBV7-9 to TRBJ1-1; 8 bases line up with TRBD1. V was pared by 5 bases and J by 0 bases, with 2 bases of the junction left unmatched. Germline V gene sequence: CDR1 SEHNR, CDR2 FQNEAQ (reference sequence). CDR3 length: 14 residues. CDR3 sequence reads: CASSLGQVNTEAFF. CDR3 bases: TGTGCCAGCAGCCTGGGACAGGTGAACACTGAAGCTTTCTTT.

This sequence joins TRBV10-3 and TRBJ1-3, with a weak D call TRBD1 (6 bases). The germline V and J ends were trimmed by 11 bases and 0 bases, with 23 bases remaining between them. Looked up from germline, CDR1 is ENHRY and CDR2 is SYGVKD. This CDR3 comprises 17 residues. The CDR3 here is CAVEGNRDTDSGNTIYF. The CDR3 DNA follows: TGTGCCGTTGAAGGGAACCGGGACACCGACTCTGGAAACACCATATATTTT.

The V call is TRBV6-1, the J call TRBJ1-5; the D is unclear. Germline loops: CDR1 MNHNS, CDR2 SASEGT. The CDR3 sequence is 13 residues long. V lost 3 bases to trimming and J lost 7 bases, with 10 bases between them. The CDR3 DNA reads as TGTGCCAGCAGTGAGGTCCCGGGGCAGCCCCAGCATTTT. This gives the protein CASSEVPGQPQHF.

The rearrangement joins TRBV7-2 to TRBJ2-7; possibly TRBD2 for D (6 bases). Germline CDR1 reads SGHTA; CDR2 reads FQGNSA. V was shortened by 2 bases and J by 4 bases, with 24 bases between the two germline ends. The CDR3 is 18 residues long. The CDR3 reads CASSLRAGQRWVFYEQYF. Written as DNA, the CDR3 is TGTGCCAGCAGCTTAAGGGCGGGGCAGCGGTGGGTCTTTTACGAGCAGTACTTC.

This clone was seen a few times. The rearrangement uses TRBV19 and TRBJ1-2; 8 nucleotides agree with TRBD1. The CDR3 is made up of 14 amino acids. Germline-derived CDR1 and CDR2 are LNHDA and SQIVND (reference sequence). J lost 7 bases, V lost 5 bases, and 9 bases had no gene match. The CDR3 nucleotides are TGTGCCAGTAGTGTCAACAGGGGGATGAGTGGCTACACCTTC. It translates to CASSVNRGMSGYTF.

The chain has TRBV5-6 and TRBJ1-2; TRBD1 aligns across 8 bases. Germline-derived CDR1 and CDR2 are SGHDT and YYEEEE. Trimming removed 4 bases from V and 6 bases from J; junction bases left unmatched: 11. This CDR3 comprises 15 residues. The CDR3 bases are TGTGCCAGCAGCCCCCCCGACAGGGGTCTAAATGGCTACACCTTC. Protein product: CASSPPDRGLNGYTF.

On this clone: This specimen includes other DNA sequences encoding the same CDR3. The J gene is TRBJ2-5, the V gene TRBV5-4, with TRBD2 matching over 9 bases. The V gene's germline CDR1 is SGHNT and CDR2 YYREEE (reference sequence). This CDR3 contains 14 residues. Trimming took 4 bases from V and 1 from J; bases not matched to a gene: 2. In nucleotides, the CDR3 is TGTGCCAGCAGCCTAGCGGGGACCCAAGAGACCCAGTACTTC. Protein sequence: CASSLAGTQETQYF.

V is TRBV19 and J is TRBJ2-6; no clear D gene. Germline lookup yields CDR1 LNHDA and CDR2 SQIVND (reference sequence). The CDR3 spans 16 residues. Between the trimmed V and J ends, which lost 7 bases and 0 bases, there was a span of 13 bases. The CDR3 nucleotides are TGTGCCAGTAACGTTATCACTAACTCTGGGGCCAACGTCCTGACTTTC. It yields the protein CASNVITNSGANVLTF. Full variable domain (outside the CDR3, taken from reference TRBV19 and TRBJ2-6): DGGITQSPKYLFRKEGQNVTLSCEQNLNHDAMYWYRQDPGQGLRLIYYSQIVNDFQKGDIAEGYSVSREKKESFPLTVTSAQKNPTAFYLCASNVITNSGANVLTFGAGSRLTVL.